The 29 T cell receptor beta chains below come from one sample, sequenced in a study of T cell responses to AZD1222 COVID-19 vaccine. TCRdb's copy holds only in-frame clones and misses some; the assay was immunoSEQ multiplex PCR. The profile covers some 170,000 clones, with around 94% appearing a single time and 2.6% taken by the ten largest. This material consisted of peripheral blood, taken on day 0 of AZD1222 vaccination. The source of these receptors is an adult in good health.

This clone was detected only once. V is TRBV4-1 and J is TRBJ1-1; 9 bases align to TRBD1. CDR1 MGHRA and CDR2 YSYEKL come from the germline V gene. V lost 2 bases to trimming and J lost 5 bases; unmatched junction nucleotides: 6. The CDR3 spans 15 residues. CDR3 region: CASSQPGQGRTEAFF. The DNA for the CDR3 is TGCGCCAGCAGCCAACCAGGACAGGGGAGGACTGAAGCTTTCTTT.

This clone was observed a handful of times. V gene TRBV19 combines with J gene TRBJ2-7; 7 bases agree with TRBD1. The CDR3 extends over 13 amino acids. V lost 5 bases, J lost 7 bases, and 8 bases stayed unmatched. Germline loops: CDR1 LNHDA, CDR2 SQIVND (reference sequence). This CDR3 is CASSPQVDREQYF. The CDR3 DNA follows: TGTGCCAGTAGTCCCCAAGTGGACAGGGAGCAGTACTTC. Using reference TRBV19 and TRBJ2-7 for the parts outside the CDR3, the full variable domain is DGGITQSPKYLFRKEGQNVTLSCEQNLNHDAMYWYRQDPGQGLRLIYYSQIVNDFQKGDIAEGYSVSREKKESFPLTVTSAQKNPTAFYLCASSPQVDREQYFGPGTRLTVT.

This clone has only one observation. The J gene is TRBJ1-1, the V gene TRBV19, with 8 bases lining up with TRBD1. Losses at the gene ends were 6 bases for V and 3 bases for J; bases not matched to a gene: 9. There are 15 residues in the CDR3. Germline V gene sequence: CDR1 LNHDA, CDR2 SQIVND (reference sequence). In DNA form, the CDR3 reads TGTGCCAGTAGGGGAGACAGGGGAGGCGACACTGAAGCTTTCTTT. Translated, it gives CASRGDRGGDTEAFF.

The rearrangement uses TRBV3-1 (or the pseudogene TRBV3-2) and TRBJ1-2, with unresolved D. Trimming shortened V by 2 bases and J by 2 bases, and 12 bases separated the two germline ends. The germline gives CDR1 LGHDT, CDR2 YNNKEL (reference sequence). The CDR3 consists of 15 residues. CDR3 nucleotides: TGTGCCAGCAGCCAACCAGACAAGATGAACTATGGCTACACCTTC. Amino acid sequence: CASSQPDKMNYGYTF.

This chain uses TRBV19 with TRBJ1-5, with 7 nucleotides matching TRBD1. Germline CDR1 and CDR2: LNHDA and SQIVND (reference sequence). The CDR3 contains 14 residues. The V gene end was trimmed by 7 bases and the J gene end by 2 bases; junction bases not matched to a gene: 5. CDR3 residues: CASNDRVGNQPQHF. CDR3 nucleotide sequence: TGTGCCAGTAACGACAGGGTGGGCAATCAGCCCCAGCATTTT. Variable domain in full (rest from reference TRBV19 and TRBJ1-5): DGGITQSPKYLFRKEGQNVTLSCEQNLNHDAMYWYRQDPGQGLRLIYYSQIVNDFQKGDIAEGYSVSREKKESFPLTVTSAQKNPTAFYLCASNDRVGNQPQHFGDGTRLSIL.

The genes are TRBV30 and TRBJ2-1; D is undetermined. This CDR3 region has 15 residues. The V gene lost 0 bases and the J gene lost 4 bases, with 13 bases spanning the gap. CDR1 is GTSNPN, CDR2 SVGIG, per germline (reference sequence). The CDR3 DNA reads TGTGCCTGGAGTGTTCCCACTCCTGTATACAATGAGCAGTTCTTC. It specifies CAWSVPTPVYNEQFF. Full variable domain (rest looked up from reference TRBV30 and TRBJ2-1): SQTIHQWPATLVQPVGSPLSLECTVEGTSNPNLYWYRQAAGRGLQLLFYSVGIGQISSEVPQNLSASRPQDRQFILSSKKLLLSDSGFYLCAWSVPTPVYNEQFFGPGTRLTVL.

The chain combines TRBV5-1 with TRBJ1-4; TRBD1 is a possible D gene (6 bases). Trimming stripped 4 bases from V and 10 bases from J, with 20 bases between. Germline CDR1 is SGHRS and CDR2 is YFSETQ. This CDR3 comprises 15 residues. Written as DNA, the CDR3 is TGCGCCAGCAGCCCCGACAGGCCCGGTTTAGGAAAACTGTTTTTT. This codes for CASSPDRPGLGKLFF.

This clone was counted a single time. The chain links TRBV6-5 to TRBJ1-2, with D perhaps TRBD1 (5 bases). The CDR3 runs to 13 residues. V lost 2 bases to trimming and J lost 3 bases, with 7 bases between them. Germline values: CDR1 MNHEY, CDR2 SVGAGI. Here the CDR3 DNA reads TGTGCCAGCAGTTACGGGGGAGACTATGGCTACACCTTC. Its protein product is CASSYGGDYGYTF.

V is TRBV5-1 and J is TRBJ2-7, with 7 bases identical to TRBD1. CDR3 length equals 15 residues. CDR1 and CDR2 (germline): SGHRS, YFSETQ. V lost 0 bases and J lost 5; bases outside the gene matches: 8. This chain's CDR3 is CASSLGQGVPHEQYF. CDR3 nucleotide sequence: TGCGCCAGCAGCTTGGGGCAGGGGGTTCCCCACGAGCAGTACTTC.

The chain links TRBV3-1 (or the pseudogene TRBV3-2) to TRBJ1-5; 7 nucleotides agree with TRBD1. V was clipped by 8 bases and J by 3 bases; unmatched bases: 25. This CDR3 has 20 residues. Per the germline V gene, CDR1 is LGHDT and CDR2 is YNNKEL (reference sequence). CDR3 residues: CASLFSTINRDRSFNQPQHF. Written as DNA, the CDR3 is TGTGCCAGCCTGTTCTCCACCATTAACCGGGACAGAAGTTTCAATCAGCCCCAGCATTTT.

The chain couples TRBV5-1 to TRBJ2-1; 7 bases align to TRBD2. V lost 0 bases to trimming and J lost 2 bases; unmatched junction nucleotides: 5. The CDR3 contains 16 residues. Germline CDR1 reads SGHRS; CDR2 reads YFSETQ. CDR3 residues: CASSLDPAGAYNEQFF. DNA of the CDR3: TGCGCCAGCAGCTTGGACCCTGCGGGAGCCTACAATGAGCAGTTCTTC.

The rearrangement links TRBV3-1 (or the pseudogene TRBV3-2) to TRBJ1-1; 7 bases map to TRBD1. The germline V gene has CDR1 LGHDT and CDR2 YNNKEL (reference sequence). With 4 bases clipped from V and 0 bases from J, the junction kept 2 bases outside the gene matches. The CDR3 is 14 amino acids. CDR3: CASSRGQLNTEAFF. The CDR3 bases are TGTGCCAGCAGCCGGGGACAGCTGAACACTGAAGCTTTCTTT.

This CDR3 is CASSTGFGYTF. The CDR3 region has the DNA TGTGCCAGCAGTACAGGGTTTGGCTACACCTTC. This sequence joins TRBV12-3 or TRBV12-4 and TRBJ1-2, with D tentatively TRBD1 (6 bases). The CDR3 covers 11 residues. V lost 5 bases, J lost 7 bases, and 8 bases lay in between.

This rearrangement joins TRBV21-1 to TRBJ1-5. TRBV21-1 is assigned pseudogene status. The CDR3 spans 11 residues. CDR3 nucleotide sequence: TGTGCCAGCAGCAAGGGACAGCCCCAGCATTTT. Translation gives CASSKGQPQHF.

The V call is TRBV14, the J call TRBJ2-7; D not resolved. CDR1 is SGHDN, CDR2 FVKESK, per germline. The CDR3 loop spans 13 amino acids. Trimming took 0 bases from V and 7 from J, leaving 10 bases between them. Written as DNA, the CDR3 is TGTGCCAGCAGCCAAGATCAGGTGAGGGAGCAGTACTTC. This codes for CASSQDQVREQYF.

In nucleotides, the CDR3 is TGTGCCATCAGTGAGAGGGGAATAGGGAACACTGAAGCTTTCTTT. Translated: CAISERGIGNTEAFF. This sequence joins TRBV10-3 and TRBJ1-1; a possible D gene is TRBD1 (5 bases). The CDR3 covers 15 residues. The V gene lost 2 bases and the J gene lost 1 base, with 11 bases spanning the gap. Per the germline V gene, CDR1 is ENHRY and CDR2 is SYGVKD.

This chain connects TRBV7-7 to TRBJ1-1; TRBD1 matches 7 bases. J gave up 3 bases and V 6 bases, and 13 bases lay outside the gene matches. Germline V gene lookup returns CDR1 SSHAT and CDR2 FNYEAQ (reference sequence). CDR3 length: 16 residues. CDR3 DNA sequence: TGTGCCAGCAGTCCAGGGACAGCCCGTGAGGACACTGAAGCTTTCTTT. Protein: CASSPGTAREDTEAFF.

The chain couples TRBV24-1 to TRBJ1-1; no firm D call. CDR3 length: 17 amino acids. Per the germline V gene, CDR1 is KGHDR and CDR2 is SFDVKD. Trimming pared 1 base from V and 3 bases from J, leaving 17 bases between. The CDR3 protein is CATSDFQTAGPYTEAFF. CDR3 sequence (DNA): TGTGCCACCAGTGATTTCCAGACGGCAGGACCCTACACTGAAGCTTTCTTT.

The chain carries TRBV7-9 and TRBJ1-5; D is perhaps TRBD1 (6 bases). Germline V lookup: CDR1 SEHNR, CDR2 FQNEAQ (reference sequence). V lost 4 bases to trimming and J lost 6 bases, with 13 bases between them. The CDR3 spans 14 residues. The CDR3 reads CASSSGGEGQPQHF. DNA of the CDR3: TGTGCCAGCAGCTCCGGGGGCGAAGGTCAGCCCCAGCATTTT.

This chain links TRBV7-9 with TRBJ2-7, with 9 bases lining up with TRBD2. Trimming cost V 5 bases and J 0 bases; bases outside gene matches: 8. This CDR3 has 16 residues. The germline V gene encodes CDR1 SEHNR and CDR2 FQNEAQ (reference sequence). In nucleotides, the CDR3 is TGTGCCAGCAGCGCGCGGGGGGGGACCGGCTCCTACGAGCAGTACTTC. Amino acids: CASSARGGTGSYEQYF.

The rearrangement uses TRBV30 and TRBJ1-2; D remains ambiguous. V lost 2 bases and J 2 bases, leaving 15 bases between the germline ends. Germline V lookup: CDR1 GTSNPN, CDR2 SVGIG (reference sequence). The CDR3 has 15 residues. The CDR3 DNA is TGTGCCTGGAGTTCTCCCTCGTTCAGCAACTATGGCTACACCTTC. This gives the protein CAWSSPSFSNYGYTF.

This clone has only a few counts. This rearrangement joins TRBV29-1 to TRBJ2-3; perhaps TRBD1 as D (6 bases). The CDR3 runs to 11 residues. Germline V gene lookup returns CDR1 SQVTM and CDR2 ANQGSEA. The germline V and J ends were trimmed by 4 bases and 6 bases, with 8 bases remaining between them. CDR3 nucleotides: TGCAGCGTTGCAGGGGATGATACGCAGTATTTT. This encodes CSVAGDDTQYF.

The rearrangement uses TRBV7-2 and TRBJ1-6; TRBD1 matches at 9 bases. Germline V gene lookup returns CDR1 SGHTA and CDR2 FQGNSA. The ends lost 5 bases at V and 6 bases at J; junction bases unmatched: 5. CDR3 size: 15 residues. The CDR3 sequence: CASSHPGQGNSPLHF. CDR3 in DNA: TGTGCCAGCAGCCATCCGGGACAGGGTAATTCACCCCTCCACTTT.

This chain connects TRBV5-1 to TRBJ2-3, with D possibly being TRBD1 (5 bases). Trimming took off 3 bases at V and 2 bases at J, with 13 bases between the two ends. Germline V gives CDR1 SGHRS, CDR2 YFSETQ. The CDR3 has 15 amino acids. The CDR3 DNA reads TGCGCCAGCAGCTGGGGTGCAGGGTACACAGATACGCAGTATTTT. This encodes CASSWGAGYTDTQYF.

The rearrangement joins TRBV19 to TRBJ2-7, with 11 bases aligning to TRBD2. The CDR3 extends over 16 amino acids. V dropped 5 bases and J dropped 3; count of bases not matched to a gene: 9. The V gene's germline CDR1 is LNHDA and CDR2 SQIVND (reference sequence). DNA for the CDR3: TGTGCCAGTAGTCTTCCAACTAGCGGGAGCAACTACGAGCAGTACTTC. Its translation: CASSLPTSGSNYEQYF. Full variable domain (rest looked up from reference TRBV19 and TRBJ2-7): DGGITQSPKYLFRKEGQNVTLSCEQNLNHDAMYWYRQDPGQGLRLIYYSQIVNDFQKGDIAEGYSVSREKKESFPLTVTSAQKNPTAFYLCASSLPTSGSNYEQYFGPGTRLTVT.

The chain employs TRBV24-1 and TRBJ2-3, with TRBD2 as a possible D gene (6 bases). The CDR3 length is 14 residues. The germline CDR1 and CDR2 sequences are KGHDR and SFDVKD. V was clipped by 3 bases and J by 0 bases, with 6 bases between them. The CDR3 region has the DNA TGTGCCACCAGTGATGCGGGGAGCACAGATACGCAGTATTTT. It encodes CATSDAGSTDTQYF.

CDR3 in DNA: TGTGCCATCAGTGAGTCGAACCGGACTGGGGACTACAATGAGCAGTTCTTC. It yields the protein CAISESNRTGDYNEQFF. The chain links TRBV10-3 to TRBJ2-1, with a weak D call TRBD2 (5 bases). Trimming cost V 0 bases and J 3 bases, with 15 bases left between them. Germline V gene lookup returns CDR1 ENHRY and CDR2 SYGVKD. The CDR3 sequence is 17 residues long.

The J gene is TRBJ1-3, the V gene TRBV5-1, with 7 bases lining up with TRBD1. J lost 0 bases, V lost 1 base, and 4 bases had no gene match. The CDR3 loop spans 16 amino acids. The germline V gene has CDR1 SGHRS and CDR2 YFSETQ. The CDR3 loop is CASSLTGTVSGNTIYF. The CDR3 nucleotides are TGCGCCAGCAGCTTGACAGGGACAGTCTCTGGAAACACCATATATTTT.

The gene calls are TRBV12-3 or TRBV12-4 and TRBJ1-4; D remains unclear. The CDR3 consists of 13 residues. V shed 5 bases and J shed 8 bases, with 12 bases lying between them. CDR3 region: CASSRLPGEKLFF. The CDR3 DNA follows: TGTGCCAGCAGTCGGTTACCGGGGGAAAAACTGTTTTTT.